Listed below are T cell receptor beta chains from one sample, sequenced in a study of blood T cell repertoires in COVID-19. Here immunoSEQ multiplex PCR was the method, and the copy in TCRdb shows in-frame clones only, minus some. The table records 350,000 to 500,000 clones, roughly 88% of them present only once. Sequencing used PBMCs or T cells enriched from blood (not recorded which). These receptors were obtained from a woman aged 18-35 years who had been exposed to COVID-19. The CDR3 runs from the conserved cysteine through the conserved F or W. Fields, in order: J gene, CDR3 length, V gene, clone size, D gene, CDR3 DNA, CDR3 protein. D genes are given only for firm matches. Where a row states a size, it is once, few, many or the class of an expanded clone; other rows omit it.

J: TRBJ1-6; length: 18; V: TRBV12-2; size: once; D: .; DNA: TGTGCAAGTCGCTTAGCTAGGGGCAGCCTCCAGTGGAATTCACCCCTCCACTTT; CDR3: CASRLARGSLQWNSPLHF
J: TRBJ1-1; length: 14; V: TRBV20-1; size: .; D: .; DNA: TGCAGTGCTAGTGGTCACAGTTTGAACACTGAAGCTTTCTTT; CDR3: CSASGHSLNTEAFF
J: TRBJ1-6; length: 15; V: TRBV28; size: .; D: .; DNA: TGTGCCAGCAGTCCAGGGCTCGGCTATAATTCACCCCTCCACTTT; CDR3: CASSPGLGYNSPLHF
J: TRBJ2-1; length: 15; V: TRBV9; size: .; D: .; DNA: TGTGCCAGCAGCGTAGAAGCGGGCCTCTACAATGAGCAGTTCTTC; CDR3: CASSVEAGLYNEQFF
J: TRBJ2-1; length: 15; V: TRBV7-3; size: .; D: TRBD2; DNA: TGTGCCAGCAGCTTTAGCGGGGGGGCGTACAATGAGCAGTTCTTC; CDR3: CASSFSGGAYNEQFF
J: TRBJ1-2; length: 13; V: TRBV12-3/TRBV12-4; size: .; D: .; DNA: TGTGCCAGCAGTTTTGGGAGCCTCTGGGGCTACACCTTC; CDR3: CASSFGSLWGYTF
J: TRBJ2-7; length: 15; V: TRBV7-2; size: .; D: TRBD2; DNA: TGTGCCAGCAGCCTCCGAGCGGGAAGCTCCTACGAGCAGTACTTC; CDR3: CASSLRAGSSYEQYF
J: TRBJ2-2; length: 14; V: TRBV18; size: .; D: .; DNA: TGTGCCAGCTCACCTGGGGGCTACACCGGGGAGCTGTTTTTT; CDR3: CASSPGGYTGELFF
J: TRBJ2-1; length: 12; V: TRBV19; size: .; D: .; DNA: TGTGCCAGTAGTACCTCCCGAGCTGAGCAGTTCTTC; CDR3: CASSTSRAEQFF
J: TRBJ1-6; length: 12; V: TRBV28; size: .; D: .; DNA: TGTGCCACGACAGAGAATAATTCACCCCTCCACTTT; CDR3: CATTENNSPLHF
J: TRBJ2-5; length: 15; V: TRBV11-2; size: .; D: TRBD2; DNA: TGTGCCAGCAGCTTAGCCGGGACTAGAGGGGAGACCCAGTACTTC; CDR3: CASSLAGTRGETQYF
J: TRBJ2-7; length: 15; V: TRBV7-2; size: .; D: .; DNA: TGTGCCAGCAACCCTACAGGGATCGTGGCCTACGAGCAGTACTTC; CDR3: CASNPTGIVAYEQYF
J: TRBJ1-2; length: 14; V: TRBV7-2; size: .; D: .; DNA: TGTGCCAGCAGCTTAGTTTCCCTAATCTATGGCTACACCTTC; CDR3: CASSLVSLIYGYTF
J: TRBJ1-2; length: 15; V: TRBV15; size: .; D: TRBD1; DNA: TGTGCCACCAGCGACCGGGACAGGGGGCTTCGAGGCTACACCTTC; CDR3: CATSDRDRGLRGYTF
J: TRBJ2-3; length: 14; V: TRBV18; size: .; D: TRBD2; DNA: TGTGCCAGCTCAGGCGGGGGGGCCGAGAATACGCAGTATTTT; CDR3: CASSGGGAENTQYF
J: TRBJ2-3; length: 14; V: TRBV4-1; size: .; D: .; DNA: TGCGCCAGCAGCCAACGTTCCGGGGCAGATACGCAGTATTTT; CDR3: CASSQRSGADTQYF
J: TRBJ1-5; length: 16; V: TRBV5-1; size: .; D: TRBD1; DNA: TGCGCCAGCAGCTTAGACCCGGGACAGGGCAATCAGCCCCAGCATTTT; CDR3: CASSLDPGQGNQPQHF
J: TRBJ1-5; length: 13; V: TRBV30; size: .; D: .; DNA: TGTGCCTGGAGTTACGAGGTGGTTCAGCCCCAGCATTTT; CDR3: CAWSYEVVQPQHF
J: TRBJ1-5; length: 14; V: TRBV28; size: .; D: .; DNA: TGTGCCAGCACCTCCCAGGGGAATCCTCAGCCCCAGCATTTT; CDR3: CASTSQGNPQPQHF
J: TRBJ1-2; length: 12; V: TRBV30; size: .; D: .; DNA: TGTGCCTGGACAACAGGAAACTATGGCTACACCTTC; CDR3: CAWTTGNYGYTF
J: TRBJ1-1; length: 13; V: TRBV6-5; size: once; D: .; DNA: TGTGCCAGCAGTTCGCTAGACAGGCGGACGGCTTTCTTT; CDR3: CASSSLDRRTAFF
J: TRBJ2-1; length: 16; V: TRBV3-1/TRBV3-2; size: .; D: TRBD2; DNA: TGTGCCAGCAGCCAACCCGGCACCCGCTCCGGGACTAGCACGTTCTTC; CDR3: CASSQPGTRSGTSTFF
J: TRBJ2-7; length: 15; V: TRBV4-1; size: .; D: TRBD1; DNA: TGCGCCAGCAGCCAAGGCGAGGGGGCCTCCTACGAGCAGTACTTC; CDR3: CASSQGEGASYEQYF
J: TRBJ1-2; length: 14; V: TRBV3-1/TRBV3-2; size: .; D: TRBD1; DNA: TGTGCCAGCAGCCGACAGGGGGCTAACTATGGCTACACCTTC; CDR3: CASSRQGANYGYTF
J: TRBJ2-5; length: 16; V: TRBV7-9; size: .; D: .; DNA: TGTGCCAGCAGCTCTTCGGAGGGCTACCACCAAGAGACCCAGTACTTC; CDR3: CASSSSEGYHQETQYF